The TCR beta chain described here comes from a study of control samples from healthy donors and cancer patients. V lost 8 bases, J lost 7 bases, and 17 bases lay in between. Looked up from germline, CDR1 is MGHDK and CDR2 is SYGVNS. This CDR3 spans 13 amino acids. Clones were sequenced by immunoSEQ multiplex PCR, and TCRdb holds only the in-frame ones, with some missing. This repertoire shows around 160,000 clones, approximately 93% found once; its top ten account for roughly 5.5%. V usage is TRBV25-1 and J usage is TRBJ1-2, with TRBD1 as a possible D gene (5 bases). The receptor comes from a man in his late teens or twenties in good health. Sequenced material: blood. The CDR3 DNA reads TGTGCCAGCCAACCCTGGGGGTCGGGTGGCTACACCTTC. It yields the protein CASQPWGSGGYTF.